Presented here are 26 T cell receptor beta chains from one specimen sequenced in a study of blood T cells in healthy people across ages. With a J-beta primer mix and a sample-barcoded 5' primer, a second PCR ran about 7 to 12 cycles. TCRdb used MiXCR to reprocess the 5' RACE reads, holding one entry per CDR3 protein. Among over 700,000 distinct CDR3 sequences listed, roughly 50% were seen once. Sequenced material: blood. These receptors originate from a man older than 75 in good health.

The gene calls are TRBV29-1 and TRBJ2-1, with 11 bases aligning to TRBD2. Germline CDR1 reads SQVTM; CDR2 reads ANQGSEA. With V trimmed by 1 base and J by 4 bases, 12 bases remained unmatched. This CDR3 spans 18 amino acids. This CDR3 is CSVEGLAASGRHYNEQFF. CDR3 in DNA: TGCAGCGTTGAAGGTTTAGCGGCTAGCGGGAGGCATTACAATGAGCAGTTCTTC.

V usage is TRBV7-2 and J usage is TRBJ1-5; the D is unclear. The germline V and J ends were trimmed by 1 base and 6 bases, with 7 bases remaining between them. CDR1 is SGHTA and CDR2 is FQGNSA in the germline V gene. CDR3 length equals 13 residues. The CDR3: CASSLGLAQPQHF. The CDR3 DNA reads as TGTGCCAGCAGCTTAGGGCTGGCTCAGCCCCAGCATTTT.

The chain is built from TRBV20-1 and TRBJ2-5; possible D gene TRBD2, 6 bases. The CDR3 consists of 13 residues. The V gene's germline CDR1 is DFQATT and CDR2 SNEGSKA (reference sequence). The V gene lost 3 bases and the J gene lost 1 base, with 9 bases spanning the gap. The DNA of the CDR3 is TGCAGTGCTAGGGACTATCCCCAAGAGACCCAGTACTTC. This sequence encodes CSARDYPQETQYF.

In DNA form, the CDR3 reads TGTGCCAGCAGACCCGGTGCGGGAGGCTCCTACGAGCAGTACTTC. Its translation: CASRPGAGGSYEQYF. The rearrangement joins TRBV6-5 to TRBJ2-7; 8 bases match TRBD2. V shed 6 bases, J shed 0 bases, and the junction held 7 bases outside the gene matches. The CDR3 runs to 15 residues. Germline CDR1 reads MNHEY; CDR2 reads SVGAGI.

The V and J genes are TRBV28 and TRBJ2-3; possible D gene TRBD1, 5 bases. This CDR3 region has 16 residues. Between the trimmed V and J ends, which lost 3 bases and 0 bases, there was a span of 13 bases. Germline V lookup: CDR1 MDHEN, CDR2 SYDVKM. CDR3 region: CASSFRRGRSTDTQYF. CDR3 DNA: TGTGCCAGCAGTTTTCGAAGGGGCCGTAGCACAGATACGCAGTATTTT.

The table lists this clonotype with a few counts. The rearrangement links TRBV11-2 to TRBJ2-3; 10 bases line up with TRBD2. Germline V lookup: CDR1 SGHAT, CDR2 FQNNGV. The CDR3 sequence is 15 residues long. The V and J ends lost 3 bases and 14 bases, in that order; junction bases with no gene match: 14. The CDR3, as DNA: TGTGCCAGCAGCTTTGGTCTAGCGGGAGTGAGATACGCGTATTTT. Translating it yields CASSFGLAGVRYAYF.

This chain connects TRBV20-1 to TRBJ2-3, with D unresolved. The CDR3 length is 11 residues. V lost 6 bases and J lost 2, with 6 bases in between. The germline V gene encodes CDR1 DFQATT and CDR2 SNEGSKA (reference sequence). CDR3 bases: TGCAGTGCGCAGGACACAGATACGCAGTATTTT. It is translated as CSAQDTDTQYF.

The rearrangement uses TRBV2 and TRBJ1-4; D call uncertain. The CDR3 runs to 13 residues. The germline gives CDR1 SNHLY, CDR2 FYNNEI. V lost 7 bases and J 8 bases, leaving 14 bases between the germline ends. CDR3 DNA: TGTGCCAGCAATCGGCCCGAGGTAGAAAAACTGTTTTTT. Its translation: CASNRPEVEKLFF.

DNA for the CDR3: TGTGCCAGCATGGACAGGGGAAATTCTCAGCCCCAGCATTTT. Encoded protein: CASMDRGNSQPQHF. V gene TRBV12-3 or TRBV12-4 combines with J gene TRBJ1-5, with 9 bases fitting TRBD1. CDR3 length: 14 amino acids. V lost 7 bases, J lost 6 bases, and 7 bases stayed unmatched.

The table lists this clonotype with a few counts. The gene calls are TRBV18 and TRBJ1-2; 7 bases align to TRBD1. The CDR3 loop spans 12 amino acids. CDR1 is KGHSH, CDR2 LQKENI, per germline. V was pared by 3 bases and J by 7 bases, with 2 bases of the junction left unmatched. Here the CDR3 reads CASSPTGSGYTF. CDR3 in DNA: TGTGCCAGCTCACCGACAGGGAGTGGCTACACCTTC.

The chain has TRBV2 and TRBJ1-1; 8 nucleotides line up with TRBD1. Trimming removed 4 bases from V and 8 bases from J; junction bases left unmatched: 6. This CDR3 is built from 13 residues. Germline CDR1 SNHLY, CDR2 FYNNEI. The CDR3 region is CASSGWQGAEAFF. The CDR3 nucleotides are TGTGCCAGCAGTGGTTGGCAGGGGGCGGAAGCTTTCTTT. The variable domain in full, with the rest retrieved from reference TRBV2 and TRBJ1-1, is EPEVTQTPSHQVTQMGQEVILRCVPISNHLYFYWYRQILGQKVEFLVSFYNNEISEKSEIFDDQFSVERPDGSNFTLKIRSTKLEDSAMYFCASSGWQGAEAFFGQGTRLTVV.

The table lists this clonotype with many counts. The genes are TRBV4-1 and TRBJ2-5; 10 bases line up with TRBD2. This CDR3 has 16 amino acids. Germline-derived CDR1 and CDR2 are MGHRA and YSYEKL. With V trimmed by 3 bases and J by 7 bases, 11 bases remained unmatched. The chain's CDR3 is CASSHYGLAVSRTQYF. CDR3 DNA sequence: TGCGCCAGCAGCCATTACGGACTAGCGGTTTCGCGGACCCAGTACTTC.

The chain uses TRBV3-1 and TRBJ2-7, with 14 bases lining up with TRBD2. Trimming cost V 4 bases and J 12 bases; bases outside gene matches: 17. Per germline, CDR1 LGHDT and CDR2 YNNKEL (reference sequence). This CDR3 has 17 amino acids. In DNA, the CDR3 is TGTGCCAGCAGCCTCGGGACTAGCGGGAGTGCGGAGGAGACCCGGTACTTC. Translated: CASSLGTSGSAEETRYF.

The chain has TRBV6-5 and TRBJ2-7; D may correspond to TRBD1 or TRBD2 (5 bases each). Germline loops: CDR1 MNHEY, CDR2 SVGAGI. The CDR3 consists of 14 residues. Between the trimmed V and J ends, which lost 2 bases and 5 bases, there was a span of 13 bases. The CDR3 loop reads CASSYGTENNEQYF. The CDR3 nucleotides read TGTGCCAGCAGTTACGGGACGGAGAATAACGAGCAGTACTTC.

The chain combines TRBV29-1 with TRBJ2-1; the match to TRBD2 covers 11 bases. The V and J ends lost 6 bases and 0 bases, in that order; junction bases with no gene match: 10. The germline gives CDR1 SQVTM, CDR2 ANQGSEA. The length of the CDR3 is 17 residues. CDR3 in amino acids: CSVLSLAGASSYNEQFF. The CDR3 bases are TGCAGCGTGCTCTCACTAGCGGGGGCGAGCTCCTACAATGAGCAGTTCTTC.

The chain links TRBV24-1 to TRBJ2-6, with D perhaps being TRBD1 or TRBD2 (5 bases each). Germline V CDR1 and CDR2: KGHDR, SFDVKD. The CDR3 loop spans 14 amino acids. V was clipped by 10 bases and J by 1 base, with 10 bases between them. DNA for the CDR3: TGTGCCACGGCGAGGGGTTCTGGGGCCAACGTCCTGACTTTC. Its translation: CATARGSGANVLTF.

The rearrangement links TRBV2 to TRBJ2-7, with D perhaps being TRBD1 or TRBD2 (5 bases each). The closer fit of TRBJ2-5 to the DNA end suggests the J call may be wrong. The CDR3 contains 16 residues. Germline CDR1 is SNHLY and CDR2 is FYNNEI. The CDR3 loop reads CASSERAGRTLETQYF. The DNA for the CDR3 is TGTGCCAGCAGTGAACGGGCAGGGCGGACTCTAGAGACCCAGTACTTC.

V and J are TRBV9 and TRBJ2-1; TRBD2 matches 7 bases. V trimming: 0 bases; J trimming: 2 bases; junction bases outside the gene matches: 2. The CDR3 covers 15 residues. Germline CDR1 SGDLS, CDR2 YYNGEE. The DNA for the CDR3 is TGTGCCAGCAGCGTAGGGAGCGGGACCTACAATGAGCAGTTCTTC. It encodes CASSVGSGTYNEQFF.

The V call is TRBV7-2, the J call TRBJ2-1, with 7 bases that match TRBD2. The better agreement between TRBJ2-7 and the DNA end casts doubt on the J call. This CDR3 is built from 16 residues. The germline CDR1 and CDR2 sequences are SGHTA and FQGNSA. The CDR3 loop reads CASSLDHSGPVNEQYF. CDR3 nucleotides: TGTGCCAGCAGCTTAGACCATAGCGGGCCGGTCAATGAGCAGTACTTC.

About this clonotype itself: One junction end disagrees with the germline gene, perhaps due to a read error. V and J are TRBV7-3 and TRBJ2-1; possible D gene TRBD2, 5 bases. Germline loops: CDR1 SGHTA, CDR2 FQGTGA. The length of the CDR3 is 17 residues. The CDR3 DNA reads as TGTGCCAGCAGCTTAGGTCCCGTTACGCGAGACTACAGTGAGCAGTTCTTC. Residues: CASSLGPVTRDYSEQFF. Supplemented by reference TRBV7-3 and TRBJ2-1, the full variable domain reads GAGVSQTPSNKVTEKGKYVELRCDPISGHTALYWYRQSLGQGPEFLIYFQGTGAADDSGLPNDRFFAVRPEGSVSTLKIQRTERGDSAVYLCASSLGPVTRDYSEQFFGPGTRLTVL.

This clonotype was recorded a few times. The genes are TRBV6-1 and TRBJ2-3, with D maybe TRBD2 (8 bases). The CDR3 is 17 amino acids. CDR1 and CDR2 (germline): MNHNS, SASEGT. V lost 6 bases and J 2 bases, leaving 21 bases between the germline ends. The CDR3 sequence is CASSRGAGGPNTDTQYF. CDR3 coding DNA: TGTGCCAGCAGCAGGGGGGCGGGAGGACCTAACACAGATACGCAGTATTTT.

The rearrangement uses TRBV4-2 and TRBJ2-2; 9 positions match TRBD2. This CDR3 region has 20 residues. V was clipped by 0 bases and J by 5 bases; unmatched bases: 16. CDR1 is LGHNA, CDR2 YNFKEQ, per germline. The CDR3 nucleotides read TGTGCCAGCAGCCAAGAACGAGTAGCGGGAGCCCCCGTGGGAACCGGGGAGCTGTTTTTT. It translates to CASSQERVAGAPVGTGELFF.

The rearrangement uses TRBV7-9 and TRBJ1-2, with D uncertain. Germline V gene lookup returns CDR1 SEHNR and CDR2 FQNEAQ (reference sequence). V lost 5 bases to trimming and J lost 1 base, with 5 bases between them. This CDR3 region has 12 residues. The CDR3 DNA reads as TGTGCCAGCAGCCCTGATAACTATGGCTACACCTTC. Amino acids: CASSPDNYGYTF.

This rearrangement joins TRBV27 to TRBJ2-3; D is perhaps TRBD2 (6 bases). Trimming pared 4 bases from V and 3 bases from J, leaving 11 bases between. Germline V CDR1 and CDR2: MNHEY, SMNVEV (reference sequence). The length of the CDR3 is 14 residues. The CDR3 region is CASSWERGTDTQYF. CDR3 DNA: TGTGCCAGCAGTTGGGAACGGGGGACAGATACGCAGTATTTT.

This clonotype was detected only a few times. The V gene is TRBV14, the J gene TRBJ2-6; unclear D gene. V was cut by 0 bases and J by 3 bases, with 6 bases left in between. CDR3 length: 15 residues. Germline-derived CDR1 and CDR2 are SGHDN and FVKESK. Here the CDR3 reads CASSQDFGGANVLTF. The CDR3 DNA sequence: TGTGCCAGCAGCCAAGATTTCGGTGGGGCCAACGTCCTGACTTTC.

Worth noting for this clonotype: With a much larger clone just one base away, this may be a read error. The chain couples TRBV12-3 or TRBV12-4 to TRBJ1-2; TRBD1 is a possible D gene (6 bases). Trimming took off 6 bases at V and 2 bases at J, with 13 bases between the two ends. The CDR3 is made up of 14 amino acids. The CDR3 coding sequence is TGTGCCAGCAGAGACGAAGGGGGGAACTATGGCTACACCTTC. Amino acids: CASRDEGGNYGYTF.